This T cell receptor beta chain was obtained from a study of CD8+CD57+ T cells in acquired aplastic anemia. Study-level results: Roughly 31 CD8+ CDR3 sequences were shared between patients and controls.

A word on this clonotype: The target antigen is unknown.

This CDR3 is built from 13 residues. Germline V gene sequence: CDR1 SGDLS, CDR2 YYNGEE. V was shortened by 0 bases and J by 4 bases, with 8 bases between the two germline ends. All sequencing subjects had displayed CD8+CD57+ cell expansion on flow cytometry. The template used for profiling TCR beta VDJ and CDR3 was genomic DNA. MiXCR, run by TCRdb on the reads, gives a single entry per CDR3 protein. The table has around 160,000 distinct CDR3 sequences, more than 45% seen once. The chain carries TRBV9 and TRBJ2-7; perhaps TRBD1 as D (6 bases). This clonotype was obtained from a human donor with aplastic anemia. Sequenced sample: sorted CD4+, CD8+, or CD8+CD57+ T cells (not recorded which) from PBMCs. CDR3 DNA: TGTGCCAGCAGCGTAGCACAGGGATACGAGCAGTACTTC. Translating it yields CASSVAQGYEQYF. Full variable domain (missing parts from reference TRBV9 and TRBJ2-7): DSGVTQTPKHLITATGQRVTLRCSPRSGDLSVYWYQQSLDQGLQFLIQYYNGEERAKGNILERFSAQQFPDLHSELNLSSLELGDSALYFCASSVAQGYEQYFGPGTRLTVT.